This T cell receptor (beta chain) was retrieved from a study of cytomegalovirus exposure and HLA in healthy donors (dated by TCRdb to the late 2010s). Describing the broader study: In an earlier analysis of around 540 of the donors, roughly 300 Gb of sequence data and roughly 100 million unique TCR beta sequences from about 179 million T cells were reported. About 320 gigabases of sequencing data and 70 million to 100 million unique TCR sequences were included in an early release covering roughly 700 HLA-typed donors. Among the roughly 380 genotyped donors, more than 70% belonged to the genetic ancestry cluster associated with self-reported Caucasian donors. The study aimed to test whether cataloging public T cell receptors could reveal signatures of past pathogen exposure. The study used immunosequencing to profile the T cell repertoires of several hundred subjects and linked those repertoires to cytomegalovirus serostatus. A separate validation cohort of 100 to 150 different subjects was used in addition to the roughly 720-subject first cohort. High-throughput TCR immunosequencing, statistical association of individual TCRs with disease status, and machine learning were combined to predict cytomegalovirus infection status. A later analysis re-analyzed previously published TCR beta repertoires from 666 donors and added high-resolution HLA genotyping to study TCR occurrence patterns. The later analysis used no new phenotypic data to find candidate immune exposures, relying instead on TCR beta sequences and their occurrence across donors. To decide whether each TCR beta V gene segment behaved as functional or pseudogenic, an earlier analysis of approximately 600 of the donors relied on high-throughput TCR beta sequencing. Alongside the repertoire data, information on donor age, sex, ethnicity and CMV serostatus was compiled. A later genetic analysis took genome-wide SNP genotypes for about three fifths of the 666 donors and used that subset as a discovery cohort. All discovery cohort repertoires had been generated using a single sequencing platform. Class I and class II HLA loci were covered by the typing at four-digit resolution. The number of donors typed differed by locus, with roughly 620-640 for A, B, C, DRB1 and DQB1, about 500 for DQA1, over 600 for DPA1, and 472 for DPB1. Roughly five DR-DQ haplotypes were handled as single units for association and clustering, since linkage in the cohort was strong. Among roughly 400 genotyped donors of the cohort, an average of about 220,000 unique TCR beta nucleotide sequences was sequenced per donor, of which 15% to 20% were non-productive. Findings and caveats that apply to the study as a whole: Cytomegalovirus status was reported to be diagnosed by the classifier with high specificity and sensitivity in both the original and validation cohorts. Roughly uniform sequencing depth across donors was assumed in presence/absence analyses, although this assumption may not hold. CMV serostatus was the only immune exposure information available for the cohort. Three of the identified cytomegalovirus-associated TCR beta chains were confirmed in vitro to be specific for cytomegalovirus antigens. In a later analysis, several top co-occurrence clusters were reported to appear linked to parvovirus B19, influenza, CMV and Epstein-Barr virus. Linkage disequilibrium might explain the correlated functional status among segregating V segments, but an unknown experimental factor could not be ruled out. At a false discovery rate of 0.05, a later analysis linked 16,000 or so TCR beta sequences to specific HLA alleles. Most TCR sequences were seen in very few donors, while some public TCRs were found in many individuals. Strong co-occurrence of HLA alleles, especially DR and DQ, made assigning TCR associations to individual alleles difficult. In a later analysis, TCR association rates were found to vary across HLA loci, with the most associated TCRs seen for DRB1 alleles and the fewest for HLA-C alleles. A further reported finding was that TCR beta sequences accurately predicted the HLA-A and HLA-B alleles for most subjects in the first cohort. Broadly in line with IMGT annotations, most TCR beta V segments showed up in productive rearrangements about 90% or about 30% of the time in an earlier analysis of several hundred of the donors. A later analysis found that HLA-associated TCR beta chains were more clonally expanded and had lower generation probabilities than equally common non-associated chains. Some IMGT-functional V segments, including TRBV6-2 and TRBV6-3, could not be told apart with the 87-base-pair reads, so those segments were excluded. The earlier analysis of 587 of the donors excluded some 16 rarely observed V segments, including chromosome 9 orphons, because counts were too low. The authors suggested that the approach could potentially be extended to other disease states and immunological phenotypes. In the study, some 160 TCR beta chains were listed as associated with cytomegalovirus. A later genetic analysis reported fewer N-insertions in productive TCRs among donors in an Asian-associated ancestry cluster than the approximately 670-donor mean. A cluster of highly shared sequence variants was judged likely to be a technical artifact of the sequencing pipeline. In this cohort, only TCR beta chains were sequenced, and detectable features were limited by the absence of alpha or paired-chain data. Because some donors lacked HLA typing at each locus, the association tests relied only on the typed subset. An association between a missense DCLRE1C variant and V-gene and J-gene trimming of TCR beta chains was found in a later genetic analysis and replicated in an independent cohort. A later analysis found that most CMV-associated TCR beta chains appeared HLA-restricted, with HLA associations seemingly driven largely by CMV exposure.

Remarks on this clone: Its recognized antigen is unknown. There are no base qualities to consult, and no much larger clone falls within one base.

The germline V gene specifies SGHRS as CDR1 and YFSETQ as CDR2. V is trimmed back by 1 base and J by 3 bases, and the junction contains 4 bases that no gene match accounts for. Including cysteine and phenylalanine, the CDR3 has 14 amino acids. Of the read, only the CDR3 DNA is kept; its 42 bases are in frame from base 1. The library was obtained by the immunoSEQ multiplex PCR assay. A mixture of 60 forward primers for TCR Vbeta segments and 13 reverse primers for TCR Jbeta segments was used in the multiplex PCR. The CDR3 region of rearranged TCR beta genes was amplified from genomic DNA with a multiplex PCR assay. The Illumina HiSeq System was used to sequence the amplified TCR beta libraries as 87-base-pair reads. Per the source publication's procedure: Across the roughly 600 repertoires, a later analysis counted some 81 million unique TCR beta chains, 9 million to 14 million of which were shared by at least two donors. Raw reads were error-corrected and collapsed into unique sequences by a nearest-neighbor algorithm in which closely related sequences were merged to remove PCR and sequencing errors. V, D and J gene segments were assigned by aligning CDR3 sequences to IMGT reference sequences. For a sequence to be retained, a match of at least six nucleotides was required to both a V gene segment and a J gene segment. Rearrangements were called productive when the CDR3 lacked stop codons and stayed in frame with V and J; all others were non-productive. CDR3 was defined according to IMGT convention as the region running from the second conserved V-encoded cysteine to the conserved J-encoded phenylalanine. The earlier analysis of 500 to 650 of the donors excluded any sequence lacking an unambiguous match to a single V gene segment. An earlier analysis of 450 to 650 of the donors called V segments functional above 56.7% productive rearrangements and segregating when the between-donor standard deviation exceeded 5%. To diagnose cytomegalovirus status from the catalog of TCR beta chain sequences, a statistical classification framework was built. In a later analysis, V and J genes were assigned by comparing TCR nucleotide sequences against IMGT/GENE-DB human TR gene sequences. Using the TCRdist pipeline, a later analysis assigned CDR3 sequences along with most-parsimonious VDJ recombination scenarios. In a later analysis, each TCR beta chain was defined by its CDR3 amino acid sequence together with its V-gene family, and reads without a unique V-gene family were excluded. As a way to deal with suspected cross-contamination and a sequencing artifact, a later analysis dropped approximately 590 nucleotide sequences that were highly shared and had low generation probability. For each public chain, a later analysis derived a clonal expansion index from normalized ranks of inferred template counts within each repertoire. Generation probabilities in a later analysis came from a VDJ recombination model fitted to out-of-frame rearrangements, and those results were checked against IGoR. In a later analysis, hypergeometric tests were used to score TCR-TCR, TCR-HLA and TCR-CMV co-occurrence, with a repertoire-size bias correction applied to TCR pairs. A later analysis estimated false discovery rates by permuting HLA or CMV assignments 20 times. In a later analysis, co-occurring TCRs were grouped with DBSCAN, and TCRdist sequence similarity was added when clustering was performed within HLA-allele-positive subsets. For co-occurrence clustering, repertoires with fewer than 30,000 or more than 120,000 public chains were excluded, along with about five repertoires with anomalous nucleotide sharing. TCRdb provides this immuneACCESS table in a form limited to in-frame rearrangements. Some clones are lacking; in checked studies, under half of them reflect an unresolved V gene, and why the rest are absent is not known. V and J calls and clone size come straight from that table; D and trimming were deduced from the DNA. The sample has fewer than 250,000 clones on record, roughly 80% of them singletons. Approximately 2.9% of the sample rests with the top ten.

In total, approximately 700 healthy bone marrow donors made up the cohort. At the time of sampling, every cohort member was nominally healthy, though immune exposures that went unrecorded were likely present. The donor tested CMV seronegative, placing the donor among the 352 seronegative members of the cohort. Every donor gave a peripheral blood sample, and the peripheral blood mononuclear cells from that sample were used for TCR beta sequencing. Genomic DNA was extracted from the blood cell samples with the Qiagen DNeasy Blood Extraction Kit. Here the chain combines TRBV5-1 and TRBJ2-7; TRBD1 agrees with 7 junctional bases. The sequencing input was PBMCs. The source is a man aged 30 to 45 in good health and CMV-seronegative. The encoded CDR3 is CASSLRQGFYEQYF. The sequenced DNA is TGCGCCAGCAGCTTGCGACAGGGCTTCTACGAGCAGTACTTC. The full variable domain, completed from the reference TRBV5-1 and TRBJ2-7 proteins outside the CDR3, reads KAGVTQTPRYLIKTRGQQVTLSCSPISGHRSVSWYQQTPGQGLQFLFEYFSETQRNKGNFPGRFSGRQFSNSRSEMNVSTLELGDSALYLCASSLRQGFYEQYFGPGTRLTVT.